This entry features one TCR beta chain sequence. This sample is part of a study of control samples from healthy donors and cancer patients. V was pared by 1 base and J by 4 bases, with 14 bases between. Germline values: CDR1 SGHKS, CDR2 YYEKEE (reference sequence). This CDR3 has 15 residues. Method: immunoSEQ multiplex PCR; TCRdb's copy keeps in-frame clones and lacks some. The sample consists of some 150,000 clones, approximately 94% of them appearing once. The receptor was derived from a man between 60 and 75 years old with colorectal cancer. Sequenced sample: PBMCs. This chain joins TRBV5-5 and TRBJ1-1; D is possibly TRBD1 (5 bases). The DNA for the CDR3 is TGTGCCAGCAGCTTGATCGGGATCGGGGGCACTGAAGCTTTCTTT. It specifies CASSLIGIGGTEAFF.